These 20 T cell receptor beta chains came from one sample sequenced in a study of technical replicates of blood from several donors. The protocol was immunoSEQ multiplex PCR, while the TCRdb copy is restricted to in-frame clones and leaves out a portion. Altogether around 76,000 clones are present, under 99% being singletons, with the ten largest covering around 0.22%. The sample comprised T cells isolated from PBMCs. The receptor set was obtained from a human donor in good health.

J is TRBJ1-2 and V is TRBV30; D ambiguous. The ends were cut back, 7 bases at V and 0 bases at J, with 12 bases in the middle. The V gene's germline CDR1 is GTSNPN and CDR2 SVGIG (reference sequence). This CDR3 is built from 13 residues. The CDR3 DNA reads as TGTGCCTCCCGGGTTATCCCTAACTATGGCTACACCTTC. Amino acids: CASRVIPNYGYTF.

This chain joins TRBV7-2 and TRBJ2-4, with 8 positions matching TRBD2. This CDR3 contains 13 residues. The germline CDR1 and CDR2 sequences are SGHTA and FQGNSA. J was trimmed by 6 bases and V by 4 bases; bases with no gene match: 2. Written as DNA, the CDR3 is TGTGCCAGCAGCTCGGCGGGAGGAAACATTCAGTACTTC. Its protein is CASSSAGGNIQYF.

The CDR3 spells CAWSDDRGPGYTF. In DNA, the CDR3 is TGTGCCTGGAGCGACGACAGGGGTCCTGGCTACACCTTC. The chain couples TRBV30 to TRBJ1-2, with TRBD1 matching over 8 bases. This CDR3 has 13 residues. The V segment lost 3 bases and the J segment 7 bases; nucleotides outside the gene matches: 7. Germline V gene lookup returns CDR1 GTSNPN and CDR2 SVGIG (reference sequence). The whole variable domain, filled in from reference TRBV30 and TRBJ1-2, reads SQTIHQWPATLVQPVGSPLSLECTVEGTSNPNLYWYRQAAGRGLQLLFYSVGIGQISSEVPQNLSASRPQDRQFILSSKKLLLSDSGFYLCAWSDDRGPGYTFGSGTRLTVV.

The CDR3 sequence: CASSFRASSSYNEQFF. CDR3 nucleotide sequence: TGCGCCAGCAGCTTCAGGGCCTCGAGCTCCTACAATGAGCAGTTCTTC. The rearrangement joins TRBV5-1 to TRBJ2-1; D may be TRBD1 (5 bases). This CDR3 is built from 16 residues. V dropped 2 bases and J dropped 0 bases, with 12 bases sitting between them. The germline V gene encodes CDR1 SGHRS and CDR2 YFSETQ.

In its sample, this clone was seen once. The chain carries TRBV7-2 and TRBJ2-1, with D perhaps matching TRBD1 (5 bases). Germline V gives CDR1 SGHTA, CDR2 FQGNSA. V was pared by 6 bases and J by 8 bases, with 14 bases between. The length of the CDR3 is 13 residues. Here the CDR3 reads CASRIGAAYEQFF. CDR3 nucleotide sequence: TGTGCCAGCAGAATTGGGGCAGCATATGAGCAGTTCTTC.

V and J are TRBV28 and TRBJ1-1; 7 nucleotides align to TRBD1. Germline V gene data show CDR1 as MDHEN and CDR2 as SYDVKM. V was pared by 8 bases and J by 1 base, with 10 bases of the junction left unmatched. The CDR3 length is 15 residues. CDR3 in amino acids: CASGRQGEGNTEAFF. The CDR3 coding sequence is TGTGCCAGCGGGAGGCAGGGGGAAGGGAACACTGAAGCTTTCTTT.

The rearrangement joins TRBV11-3 to TRBJ2-2; D is ambiguous. The CDR3 is 16 residues long. Trimming removed 0 bases from V and 3 bases from J, with 11 bases in between. CDR1 and CDR2 (germline): SGHNT, YENEEA. CDR3 protein: CASSLESVGYTGELFF. CDR3 DNA: TGTGCCAGCAGCTTAGAGTCTGTCGGTTACACCGGGGAGCTGTTTTTT.

V is TRBV6-1 and J is TRBJ1-3; weak D call: TRBD1 (5 bases). The CDR3 is 14 residues long. CDR1 MNHNS and CDR2 SASEGT come from the germline V gene. The V and J ends lost 6 bases and 0 bases respectively, with 9 bases between them. CDR3 coding DNA: TGTGCCAGCAGACCGGGGGGCTCTGGAAACACCATATATTTT. Its translation: CASRPGGSGNTIYF.

This chain joins TRBV29-1 and TRBJ2-2; D uncertain. Trimming took off 1 base at V and 6 bases at J, with 6 bases between the two ends. Germline CDR1 and CDR2: SQVTM and ANQGSEA. The CDR3 extends over 12 amino acids. The CDR3 is CSVEVRAGELFF. Written as DNA, the CDR3 is TGCAGCGTTGAAGTACGGGCCGGGGAGCTGTTTTTT.

This clone came up once. The chain recombines TRBV4-3 with TRBJ1-1; maybe TRBD1 (5 bases). The CDR3 covers 15 residues. Trimming took off 1 base at V and 3 bases at J, with 12 bases between the two ends. From germline, CDR1 is LGHNA and CDR2 YSLEER. This chain's CDR3 is CASSQAGEHHTEAFF. CDR3 nucleotides: TGCGCCAGCAGCCAAGCGGGGGAGCATCACACTGAAGCTTTCTTT.

The gene calls are TRBV5-4 and TRBJ2-3; D is possibly TRBD1 (6 bases). This CDR3 comprises 14 residues. Trimming stripped 3 bases from V and 4 bases from J, with 12 bases between. Germline loops: CDR1 SGHNT, CDR2 YYREEE (reference sequence). The CDR3 reads CASSYTGQADTQYF. The CDR3 nucleotides are TGTGCCAGCAGCTATACAGGGCAGGCAGATACGCAGTATTTT.

This chain's CDR3 is CASSALQGAGTEAFF. CDR3 DNA sequence: TGTGCCAGTAGTGCGCTACAGGGGGCAGGCACTGAAGCTTTCTTT. V and J are TRBV19 and TRBJ1-1, with 9 bases identical to TRBD1. Unmatched junction bases numbered 8, after V lost 5 bases and J lost 4 bases. The CDR3 totals 15 residues. The germline V gene encodes CDR1 LNHDA and CDR2 SQIVND (reference sequence).

The chain uses TRBV6-5 and TRBJ2-1, with D maybe TRBD2 (5 bases). From germline, CDR1 is MNHEY and CDR2 SVGAGI. V lost 8 bases to trimming and J lost 7 bases, with 15 bases between them. The CDR3 extends over 13 amino acids. The CDR3, as DNA: TGTGCCAGCGGCCTGGACTTGCCTAATGAGCAGTTCTTC. Translation: CASGLDLPNEQFF.

The V gene is TRBV2, the J gene TRBJ1-1, with 9 bases aligning to TRBD1. Germline CDR1 SNHLY, CDR2 FYNNEI. V gave up 10 bases and J gave up 5 bases; unmatched junction bases: 20. CDR3 length equals 17 residues. CDR3 nucleotides: TGTGCCATTCCTTCACCCACTAAACAGGGGGCGCAAACTGAAGCTTTCTTT. Its protein product is CAIPSPTKQGAQTEAFF.

In this sample, this clone turned up once. The J gene is TRBJ2-1, the V gene TRBV5-1; 9 nucleotides match TRBD2. The junction had 5 bases not matched to a gene; V was cut back by 5 bases and J by 8 bases. Germline V gives CDR1 SGHRS, CDR2 YFSETQ. The CDR3 length is 13 residues. The CDR3 DNA reads TGCGCCAGCAGTCCGGGACTAGCAGATGAGCAGTTCTTC. The encoded protein is CASSPGLADEQFF.

The CDR3 is CASSADRGLPTTNEKLFF. CDR3 bases: TGTGCCAGCAGCGCTGACAGGGGACTGCCTACTACTAATGAAAAACTGTTTTTT. The rearrangement joins TRBV9 to TRBJ1-4, with 8 positions matching TRBD1. Germline CDR1 is SGDLS and CDR2 is YYNGEE. This CDR3 has 18 residues. Unmatched junction bases numbered 12, after V lost 3 bases and J lost 2 bases.

The V and J genes are TRBV10-3 and TRBJ2-1, with TRBD2 matching over 14 bases. Looked up from germline, CDR1 is ENHRY and CDR2 is SYGVKD. This CDR3 has 16 amino acids. V lost 10 bases, J lost 1 base, and 6 bases stayed unmatched. The CDR3 nucleotides read TGTGCCACCCGACTAGCGGGAGGGGAATCCTACAATGAGCAGTTCTTC. Translation: CATRLAGGESYNEQFF.

The V gene is TRBV6-5, the J gene TRBJ1-1, with D hard to call. Looked up from germline, CDR1 is MNHEY and CDR2 is SVGAGI. The germline V and J ends were trimmed by 6 bases and 4 bases, with 18 bases remaining between them. The CDR3 extends over 15 amino acids. The CDR3 sequence: CASRKGGFSLTEAFF. In DNA, the CDR3 is TGTGCCAGCAGAAAGGGAGGGTTTTCTCTCACTGAAGCTTTCTTT.

This clone has just one count. CDR3 in DNA: TGTGCCAGCAGTTTACAGTTAGGATCGGGAGGGACTGAAGCTTTCTTT. It codes for CASSLQLGSGGTEAFF. V usage is TRBV28 and J usage is TRBJ1-1, with unresolved D. V was trimmed by 2 bases and J by 5 bases, leaving 18 bases between them. The CDR3 is made up of 16 amino acids. The germline CDR1 and CDR2 sequences are MDHEN and SYDVKM.

The chain carries TRBV7-2 and TRBJ2-7; 7 nucleotides line up with TRBD2. This CDR3 is 16 amino acids long. After removal of 5 bases from V and 7 bases from J, the junction contained 17 bases not matched to a gene. The germline gives CDR1 SGHTA, CDR2 FQGNSA. The CDR3 DNA sequence: TGTGCCAGCAGCCTCCTAGGGCCTAGCGGACCGCTGGAGCAGTACTTC. Protein sequence: CASSLLGPSGPLEQYF.